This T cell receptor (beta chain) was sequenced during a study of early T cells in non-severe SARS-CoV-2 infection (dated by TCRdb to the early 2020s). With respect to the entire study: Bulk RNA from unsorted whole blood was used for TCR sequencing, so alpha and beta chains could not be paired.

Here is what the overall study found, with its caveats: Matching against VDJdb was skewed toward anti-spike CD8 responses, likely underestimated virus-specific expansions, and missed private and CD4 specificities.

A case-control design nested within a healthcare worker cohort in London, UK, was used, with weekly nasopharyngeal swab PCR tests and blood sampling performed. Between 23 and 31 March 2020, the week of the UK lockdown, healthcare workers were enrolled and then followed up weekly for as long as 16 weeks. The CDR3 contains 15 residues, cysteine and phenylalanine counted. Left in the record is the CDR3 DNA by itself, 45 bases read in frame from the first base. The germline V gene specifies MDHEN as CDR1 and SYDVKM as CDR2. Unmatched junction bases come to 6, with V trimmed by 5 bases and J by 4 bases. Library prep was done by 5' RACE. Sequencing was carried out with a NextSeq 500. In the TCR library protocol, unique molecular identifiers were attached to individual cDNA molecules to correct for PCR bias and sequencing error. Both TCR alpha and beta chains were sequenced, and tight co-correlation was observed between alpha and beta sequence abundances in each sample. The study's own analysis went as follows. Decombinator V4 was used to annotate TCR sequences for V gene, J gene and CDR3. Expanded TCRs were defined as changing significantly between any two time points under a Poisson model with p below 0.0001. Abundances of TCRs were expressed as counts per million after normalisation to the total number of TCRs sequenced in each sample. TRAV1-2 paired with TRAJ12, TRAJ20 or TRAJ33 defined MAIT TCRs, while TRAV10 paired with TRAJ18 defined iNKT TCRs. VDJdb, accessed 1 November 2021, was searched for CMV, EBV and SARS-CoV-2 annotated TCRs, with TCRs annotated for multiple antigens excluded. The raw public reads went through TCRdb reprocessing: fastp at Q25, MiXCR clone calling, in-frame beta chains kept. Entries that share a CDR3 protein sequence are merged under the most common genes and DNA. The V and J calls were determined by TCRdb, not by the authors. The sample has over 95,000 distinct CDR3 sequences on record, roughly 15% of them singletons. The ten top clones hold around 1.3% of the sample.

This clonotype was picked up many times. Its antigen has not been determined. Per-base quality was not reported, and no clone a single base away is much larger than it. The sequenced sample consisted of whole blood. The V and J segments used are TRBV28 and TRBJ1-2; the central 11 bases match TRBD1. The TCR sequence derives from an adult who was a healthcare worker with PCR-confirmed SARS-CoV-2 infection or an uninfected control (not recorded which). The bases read TGTGCCAGCAGTCGGACAGGGGGCGAGGGCTATGGCTACACCTTC. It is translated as CASSRTGGEGYGYTF.